Listed below are T cell receptor beta chains from one sample, sequenced in a study of blood T cells in healthy people across ages. TCRdb passed the 5' RACE reads through MiXCR, listing each CDR3 protein once. This repertoire shows hundreds of thousands of distinct CDR3 sequences, 55% to 70% found once; its top ten account for roughly 22%. The sequencing sample was made of blood. These receptors were taken from a man aged 30 to 39 in good health. Both conserved end residues are part of each CDR3. Fields, in order: clone size, V gene, J gene, CDR3 protein. Expanded clones are given a class, and other clones once, few, many or no size at all.

.	TRBV27	TRBJ2-1	CATMGLAGGYNEQFF
.	TRBV27	TRBJ2-3	CASSSWSQYF
.	TRBV20-1	TRBJ2-3	CSVPLSAGASDTQYF
few	TRBV29-1	TRBJ2-7	CSVPGQGRNEQYF
.	TRBV20-1	TRBJ2-7	CSAIALGGRSGGRYEQYF
.	TRBV20-1	TRBJ2-5	CSAGGQGWETQYF
.	TRBV27	TRBJ2-7	CASSAFTGSSGEQYF
.	TRBV12-5	TRBJ1-2	CASGSSAGTGANYGYTF
.	TRBV29-1	TRBJ1-4	CSVLGDRDNEKLFF
few	TRBV25-1	TRBJ1-2	CASSEPGGFPRGYTF
.	TRBV11-2	TRBJ2-1	CASSLTAGGNSYNEQFF
few	TRBV28	TRBJ1-5	CASSVRGGQPQHF
.	TRBV29-1	TRBJ2-1	CSVVPGTSGRGEQFF
.	TRBV3-1	TRBJ2-7	CASSQKAWAYEQYF
few	TRBV4-2	TRBJ2-1	CASSGGEWQFF
.	TRBV7-9	TRBJ1-2	CASSSDRGDYTF
many	TRBV27	TRBJ2-7	CASSFAGVSYEQYF
few	TRBV5-1	TRBJ2-7	CASSLQSGGNYEQYF
few	TRBV20-1	TRBJ2-7	CSARDVGLHSYEQYF
.	TRBV29-1	TRBJ2-5	CSVLSRDTQETQYF
.	TRBV29-1	TRBJ2-7	CSVEDVTGTAYEQYF
.	TRBV6-2/TRBV6-3	TRBJ1-2	CASSYRTENYGYTF
few	TRBV7-3	TRBJ2-7	CASSLNGGGDYEQYF
.	TRBV20-1	TRBJ2-1	CSAERGLSSYNEQFF
.	TRBV27	TRBJ2-1	CASGRAFYEQFF
.	TRBV20-1	TRBJ2-5	CSAPGLAGAMGQETQYF
few	TRBV11-2	TRBJ2-1	CASSLGARGNEQFF
.	TRBV12-3/TRBV12-4	TRBJ2-1	CASETSLRNEQFF